This T cell receptor beta chain was sequenced in a study of blood T cells in healthy people across ages. V shed 5 bases and J shed 1 base, with 11 bases lying between them. The germline CDR1 and CDR2 sequences are MDHEN and SYDVKM. The CDR3 has 14 residues. Overall study findings and caveats: Investigators treated diversity estimates from one million T cells as underestimates. It was the long-lived donors that had more naive CD4+ cells and higher diversity than aged donors.

Every sample yielded at least 6 million isolated PBMCs. A second PCR of 7 to 11 cycles used a sample-barcoded 5' primer and a J-beta primer mix. TCRdb passed the 5' RACE reads through MiXCR, listing each CDR3 protein once. The profile shows 900,000 to 950,000 distinct CDR3 sequences, about 27% of them singletons. This clonotype showed up many times. Its target is unknown. A further study also used this sample, focusing on T cells of mothers and their children. That work adds: Versus unrelated pairs, overlap was slightly higher in related mother-child pairs, without reaching significance.

This chain links TRBV28 with TRBJ1-2; tentative D call: TRBD1 (5 bases). The specimen was blood. The source is a woman aged 40 to 50 in good health. The CDR3 nucleotides read TGTGCCAGCAGTGTCCTACAGGATAACTATGGCTACACCTTC. Amino acids: CASSVLQDNYGYTF.